The 19 T cell receptor beta chains in this list originate from one sample, sequenced in a study of cytomegalovirus exposure and HLA in healthy donors. Use of 60 Vbeta and 13 Jbeta primers characterized the PCR. The method was immunoSEQ multiplex PCR; TCRdb's version includes in-frame clones alone and lacks a portion of them. This sample carries 130,000 or so clones, with about 1.6% going to the ten biggest clones. Sequencing input: PBMCs. All receptors derive from a woman between 40 and 55 years old in good health and CMV-seronegative.

The genes are TRBV6-5 and TRBJ1-2, with 9 bases identical to TRBD1. This CDR3 contains 15 residues. Germline values: CDR1 MNHEY, CDR2 SVGAGI. Unmatched junction bases numbered 3, after V lost 0 bases and J lost 4 bases. The CDR3 protein is CASSYSQGAFYGYTF. CDR3 in DNA: TGTGCCAGCAGTTACTCACAGGGGGCCTTCTATGGCTACACCTTC.

The chain joins TRBV14 to TRBJ2-5, with D tentatively TRBD1 (6 bases). Germline V lookup: CDR1 SGHDN, CDR2 FVKESK. V was pared by 4 bases and J by 6 bases, with 12 bases between. The CDR3 is made up of 13 amino acids. CDR3 protein: CASSPTGLKTQYF. The CDR3 DNA follows: TGTGCCAGCAGCCCCACAGGGTTGAAGACCCAGTACTTC.

The rearrangement joins TRBV6-1 to TRBJ2-7, with D perhaps TRBD1 (6 bases). Germline lookup yields CDR1 MNHNS and CDR2 SASEGT. This CDR3 is 13 amino acids long. Trimming took 7 bases from V and 6 from J, leaving 16 bases between them. The CDR3 protein is CASTRASQGEQYV. CDR3 coding DNA: TGTGCCAGCACTCGGGCATCACAGGGCGAGCAGTACGTC.

This chain connects TRBV28 to TRBJ1-5; 10 nucleotides align to TRBD1. J gave up 4 bases and V 7 bases, and 4 bases lay outside the gene matches. The CDR3 is 14 amino acids. Germline CDR1 reads MDHEN; CDR2 reads SYDVKM. The CDR3 protein is CASTDRGRNQPQHF. CDR3 DNA sequence: TGTGCCAGCACCGACAGGGGGCGAAATCAGCCCCAGCATTTT.

The V and J genes are TRBV9 and TRBJ1-1; no reliable D call. Trimming took 4 bases from V and 5 from J, leaving 12 bases between them. Germline CDR1 SGDLS, CDR2 YYNGEE. This CDR3 has 13 residues. The CDR3 spells CASSNLGGTEAFF. In DNA form, the CDR3 reads TGTGCCAGCAGCAACCTCGGCGGGACTGAAGCTTTCTTT. The full variable domain, with the rest looked up from reference TRBV9 and TRBJ1-1, is DSGVTQTPKHLITATGQRVTLRCSPRSGDLSVYWYQQSLDQGLQFLIQYYNGEERAKGNILERFSAQQFPDLHSELNLSSLELGDSALYFCASSNLGGTEAFFGQGTRLTVV.

The genes are TRBV29-1 and TRBJ2-7; 10 nucleotides align to TRBD1. After removal of 5 bases from V and 6 bases from J, the junction contained 7 bases not matched to a gene. The germline gives CDR1 SQVTM, CDR2 ANQGSEA. The CDR3 length is 13 residues. The CDR3: CSVRGTGVFEQYF. Written as DNA, the CDR3 is TGCAGCGTTAGAGGGACAGGGGTCTTCGAGCAGTACTTC.

The chain has TRBV18 and TRBJ1-5, with 7 nucleotides matching TRBD1. V lost 3 bases to trimming and J lost 3 bases; unmatched junction nucleotides: 5. The CDR3 has 15 amino acids. Germline values: CDR1 KGHSH, CDR2 LQKENI. This CDR3 reads CASSPATGYNQPQHF. Here the CDR3 DNA reads TGTGCCAGCTCACCGGCGACAGGGTACAATCAGCCCCAGCATTTT.

The chain links TRBV27 to TRBJ1-1; no clear D. The ends were cut back, 0 bases at V and 5 bases at J, with 10 bases in the middle. CDR3 length: 14 residues. Germline CDR1 and CDR2: MNHEY and SMNVEV (reference sequence). CDR3 region: CASSLSRRATEAFF. CDR3 coding DNA: TGTGCCAGCAGTTTATCGCGGAGGGCGACTGAAGCTTTCTTT.

CDR3 region: CASSVGNGDTIYF. CDR3 nucleotide sequence: TGTGCCAGCAGCGTAGGGAACGGGGACACCATATATTTT. The rearrangement uses TRBV9 and TRBJ1-3; the D is unclear. This CDR3 region has 13 residues. Per germline, CDR1 SGDLS and CDR2 YYNGEE. The germline V and J ends were trimmed by 0 bases and 8 bases, with 9 bases remaining between them.

V gene TRBV11-2 combines with J gene TRBJ2-1, with TRBD2 matching 9 bases. The CDR3 is 18 residues long. The ends lost 5 bases at V and 7 bases at J; junction bases unmatched: 18. Germline CDR1 reads SGHAT; CDR2 reads FQNNGV. The CDR3 region is CASSLRSPRGGELNEQFF. DNA for the CDR3: TGTGCCAGCAGCCTGCGATCCCCGCGGGGGGGCGAATTAAATGAGCAGTTCTTC.

CDR3 protein: CASSFHRGETQYF. As DNA, the CDR3 is TGTGCCAGCAGCTTTCACAGGGGAGAGACCCAGTACTTC. The chain is built from TRBV7-6 and TRBJ2-5, with TRBD1 matching 7 bases. Germline CDR1 is SGHVS and CDR2 is FNYEAQ. J gave up 4 bases and V 3 bases, and 2 bases lay outside the gene matches. CDR3 length: 13 residues. Full variable domain (missing parts from reference TRBV7-6 and TRBJ2-5): GAGVSQSPRYKVTKRGQDVALRCDPISGHVSLYWYRQALGQGPEFLTYFNYEAQQDKSGLPNDRFSAERPEGSISTLTIQRTEQRDSAMYRCASSFHRGETQYFGPGTRLLVL.

V is TRBV28 and J is TRBJ1-1; D might be TRBD1 (5 bases). The germline V gene encodes CDR1 MDHEN and CDR2 SYDVKM. The CDR3 is made up of 14 amino acids. Between the trimmed V and J ends, which lost 6 bases and 1 base, there was a span of 12 bases. CDR3 nucleotide sequence: TGTGCCAGCAGCCTGTTACAGGCGAACACTGAAGCTTTCTTT. Residues: CASSLLQANTEAFF.

The chain couples TRBV7-3 to TRBJ1-1, with unresolved D. Trimming removed 0 bases from V and 5 bases from J, with 7 bases in between. The CDR3 is 13 residues long. The germline V gene encodes CDR1 SGHTA and CDR2 FQGTGA. In nucleotides, the CDR3 is TGTGCCAGCAGCTTAACGGAGGGAACTGAAGCTTTCTTT. Translation: CASSLTEGTEAFF.

The chain is built from TRBV28 and TRBJ1-5; no definite D call. Germline V gene data show CDR1 as MDHEN and CDR2 as SYDVKM. V was clipped by 3 bases and J by 9 bases, with 12 bases between them. The CDR3 has 13 residues. CDR3 DNA: TGTGCCAGCAGTTTCCCCGGTTTGTGGCCCCAGCATTTT. This sequence encodes CASSFPGLWPQHF.

The rearrangement joins TRBV4-3 to TRBJ2-5; possible D gene TRBD2, 6 bases. Germline assignment: CDR1 LGHNA and CDR2 YSLEER. There are 17 residues in the CDR3. The V end lost 1 base, the J end lost 7 bases, and 22 bases lay between the germline ends. CDR3 amino acids: CASSQGGRRGLGGTQYF. For the CDR3, the DNA is TGCGCCAGCAGCCAAGGAGGGAGGCGGGGATTAGGCGGGACCCAGTACTTC.

This rearrangement joins TRBV5-5 to TRBJ1-5; no reliable D call. Germline V gene sequence: CDR1 SGHKS, CDR2 YYEKEE (reference sequence). This CDR3 spans 17 amino acids. V dropped 1 base and J dropped 1 base, with 15 bases sitting between them. Here the CDR3 reads CASSLYLEGRSNQPQHF. In nucleotides, the CDR3 is TGTGCCAGCAGCTTGTACCTAGAGGGAAGAAGCAATCAGCCCCAGCATTTT. Variable domain in full (rest from reference TRBV5-5 and TRBJ1-5): DAGVTQSPTHLIKTRGQQVTLRCSPISGHKSVSWYQQVLGQGPQFIFQYYEKEERGRGNFPDRFSARQFPNYSSELNVNALLLGDSALYLCASSLYLEGRSNQPQHFGDGTRLSIL.

The chain's CDR3 is CASIEGGSSYEQYF. The CDR3 nucleotides are TGTGCCAGCATTGAGGGGGGAAGCTCCTACGAGCAGTACTTC. The chain is built from TRBV25-1 and TRBJ2-5, with D perhaps given as TRBD1 or TRBD2 (6 bases each). The DNA matches TRBJ2-7 better at its end, which makes the J call doubtful. Per the germline V gene, CDR1 is MGHDK and CDR2 is SYGVNS. The CDR3 is made up of 14 amino acids.

This chain joins TRBV29-1 and TRBJ1-4; D possibly corresponds to TRBD1 (5 bases). CDR1 SQVTM and CDR2 ANQGSEA come from the germline V gene. The V gene lost 6 bases and the J gene lost 3 bases, with 11 bases spanning the gap. This CDR3 is 13 amino acids long. CDR3 region: CSVRGGPNEKLFF. The CDR3 bases are TGCAGCGTGCGGGGGGGTCCTAATGAAAAACTGTTTTTT.

The rearrangement joins TRBV5-1 to TRBJ1-1; tentatively, D is TRBD1 (5 bases). V was shortened by 1 base and J by 1 base, with 8 bases between the two germline ends. The length of the CDR3 is 14 residues. Germline V CDR1 and CDR2: SGHRS, YFSETQ. The CDR3 spells CASSLSRENTEAFF. In DNA, the CDR3 is TGCGCCAGCAGCTTGTCCAGGGAGAACACTGAAGCTTTCTTT.